This TCR beta chain was captured in a study of patients and donors after allogeneic stem cell transplantation. MiXCR, applied by TCRdb to the RT-PCR reads, yields one record per CDR3 protein. The repertoire includes about 110,000 distinct CDR3 sequences, around 35% of them detected once, and 27% sits in the top ten. The CDR3 is 14 amino acids. The V end lost 1 base, the J end lost 3 bases, and 6 bases lay between the germline ends. Looked up from germline, CDR1 is SGHTA and CDR2 is FQGNSA. The receptor was derived from a human donor who was either an allogeneic HSCT recipient or a stem cell or donor lymphocyte infusion donor (not recorded which). It is not recorded whose cells these are; they may come from a transplant donor. The chain uses TRBV7-2 and TRBJ2-2; no clear D gene. The source material was blood, either unsorted or a sorted T cell fraction (not recorded which). CDR3 region: CASSLVRHTGELFF. The CDR3 DNA follows: TGTGCCAGCAGCTTAGTACGGCACACCGGGGAGCTGTTTTTT.